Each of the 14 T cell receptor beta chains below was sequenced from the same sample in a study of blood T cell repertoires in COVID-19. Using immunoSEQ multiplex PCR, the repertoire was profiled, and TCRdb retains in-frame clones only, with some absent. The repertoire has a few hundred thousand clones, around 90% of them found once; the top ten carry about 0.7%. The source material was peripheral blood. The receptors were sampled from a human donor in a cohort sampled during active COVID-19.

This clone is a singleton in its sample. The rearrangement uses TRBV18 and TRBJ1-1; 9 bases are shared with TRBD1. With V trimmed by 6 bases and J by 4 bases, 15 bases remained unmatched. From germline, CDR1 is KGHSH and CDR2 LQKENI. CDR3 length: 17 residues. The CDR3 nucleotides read TGTGCCAGCTCCGAATCTGGGACAGGGATTAGGGGCACTGAAGCTTTCTTT. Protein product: CASSESGTGIRGTEAFF.

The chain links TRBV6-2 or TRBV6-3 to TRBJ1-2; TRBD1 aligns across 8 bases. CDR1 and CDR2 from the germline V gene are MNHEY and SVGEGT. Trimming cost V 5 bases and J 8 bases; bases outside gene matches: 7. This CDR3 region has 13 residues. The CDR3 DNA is TGTGCCAGCAGTCAAGGACAGGGTGTCGGCTACACCTTC. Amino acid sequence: CASSQGQGVGYTF.

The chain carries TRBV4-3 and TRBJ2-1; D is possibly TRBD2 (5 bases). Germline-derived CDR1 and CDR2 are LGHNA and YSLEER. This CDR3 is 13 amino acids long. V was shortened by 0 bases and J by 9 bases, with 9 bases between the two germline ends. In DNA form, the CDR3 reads TGCGCCAGCAGCCAAGAGCTACTAGGTGAGCAGTTCTTC. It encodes CASSQELLGEQFF.

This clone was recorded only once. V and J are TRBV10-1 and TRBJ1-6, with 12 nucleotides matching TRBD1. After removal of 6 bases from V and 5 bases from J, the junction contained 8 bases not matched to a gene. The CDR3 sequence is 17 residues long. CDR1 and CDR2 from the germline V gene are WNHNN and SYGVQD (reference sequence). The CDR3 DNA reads TGCGCCAGCAGCCCGGGACAGGGGGCGCGGGATAATTCACCCCTCCACTTT. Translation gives CASSPGQGARDNSPLHF.

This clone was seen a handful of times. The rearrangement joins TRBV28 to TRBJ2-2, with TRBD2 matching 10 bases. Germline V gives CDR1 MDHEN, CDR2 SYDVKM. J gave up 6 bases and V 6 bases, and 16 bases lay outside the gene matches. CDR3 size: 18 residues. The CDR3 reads CASSLRGLAGARAGELFF. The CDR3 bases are TGTGCCAGCAGCCTACGAGGGCTAGCGGGAGCTAGGGCCGGGGAGCTGTTTTTT.

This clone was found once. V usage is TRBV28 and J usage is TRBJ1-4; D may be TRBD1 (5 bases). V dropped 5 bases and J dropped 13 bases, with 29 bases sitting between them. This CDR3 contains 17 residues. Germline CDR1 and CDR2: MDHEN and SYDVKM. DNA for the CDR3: TGTGCCAGCAGTACGTTTTCGGTAACCCCTCGAGCCGGGGGACTGTTTTTT. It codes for CASSTFSVTPRAGGLFF. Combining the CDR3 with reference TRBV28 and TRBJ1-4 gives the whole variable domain DVKVTQSSRYLVKRTGEKVFLECVQDMDHENMFWYRQDPGLGLRLIYFSYDVKMKEKGDIPEGYSVSREKKERFSLILESASTNQTSMYLCASSTFSVTPRAGGLFFGSGTQLSVL.

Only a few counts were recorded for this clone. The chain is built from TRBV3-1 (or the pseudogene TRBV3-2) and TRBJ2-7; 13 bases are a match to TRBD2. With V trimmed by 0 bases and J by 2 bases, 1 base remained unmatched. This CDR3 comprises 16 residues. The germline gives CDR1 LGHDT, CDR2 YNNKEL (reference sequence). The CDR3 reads CASSQDGTSGTYEQYF. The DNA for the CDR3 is TGTGCCAGCAGCCAAGATGGGACTAGCGGGACCTACGAGCAGTACTTC.

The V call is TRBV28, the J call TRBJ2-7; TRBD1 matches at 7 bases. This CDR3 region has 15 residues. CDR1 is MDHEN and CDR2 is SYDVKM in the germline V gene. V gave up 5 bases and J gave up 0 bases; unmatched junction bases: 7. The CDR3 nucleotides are TGTGCCAGCAGTATAGGGACAGTAAACTCCTACGAGCAGTACTTC. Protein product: CASSIGTVNSYEQYF.

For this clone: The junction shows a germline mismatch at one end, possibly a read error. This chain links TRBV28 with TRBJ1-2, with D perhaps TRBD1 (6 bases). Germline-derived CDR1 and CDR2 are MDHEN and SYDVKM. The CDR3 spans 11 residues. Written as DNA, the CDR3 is TGTGCCAGCCGGGACACCCGTGGGGAAGGATTC. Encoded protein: CASRDTRGEGF.

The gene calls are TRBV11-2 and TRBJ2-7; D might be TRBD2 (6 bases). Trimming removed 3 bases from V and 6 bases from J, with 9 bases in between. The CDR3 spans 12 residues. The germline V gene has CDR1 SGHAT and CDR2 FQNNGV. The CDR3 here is CASSFGSGEQYF. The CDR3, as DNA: TGTGCCAGCAGCTTTGGTAGCGGCGAGCAGTACTTC.

For the CDR3, the DNA is TGTGCCAGTAGTATTTTCTCACCGGACAGAAGGGGGCATACGCAGTATTTT. This sequence encodes CASSIFSPDRRGHTQYF. The chain is built from TRBV19 and TRBJ2-3; 7 nucleotides match TRBD1. In germline, CDR1 is LNHDA, CDR2 SQIVND (reference sequence). After removal of 3 bases from V and 7 bases from J, the junction contained 16 bases not matched to a gene. This CDR3 comprises 17 residues.

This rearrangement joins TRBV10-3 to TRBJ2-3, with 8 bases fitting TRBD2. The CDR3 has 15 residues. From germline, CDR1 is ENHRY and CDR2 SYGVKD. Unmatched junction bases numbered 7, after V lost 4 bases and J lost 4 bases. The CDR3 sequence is CAISGSREAADTQYF. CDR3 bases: TGTGCCATCAGTGGGTCGCGGGAGGCGGCAGATACGCAGTATTTT.

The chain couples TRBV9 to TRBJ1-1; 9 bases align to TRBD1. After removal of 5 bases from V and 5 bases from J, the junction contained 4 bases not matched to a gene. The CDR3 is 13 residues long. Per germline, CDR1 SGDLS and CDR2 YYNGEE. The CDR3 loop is CASRGQGGTEAFF. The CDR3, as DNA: TGTGCCAGCAGGGGACAGGGCGGGACTGAAGCTTTCTTT.

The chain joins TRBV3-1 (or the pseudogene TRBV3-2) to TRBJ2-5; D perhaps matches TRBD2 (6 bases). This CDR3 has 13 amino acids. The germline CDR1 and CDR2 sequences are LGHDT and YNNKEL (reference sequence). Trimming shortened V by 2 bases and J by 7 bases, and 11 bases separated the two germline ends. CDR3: CASSQMGGRTQYF. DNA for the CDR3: TGTGCCAGCAGCCAAATGGGAGGTCGGACCCAGTACTTC.